The rows below give T cell receptor beta chains drawn from one sample of a study of cytomegalovirus exposure and HLA in healthy donors. Clones were read by immunoSEQ multiplex PCR, and TCRdb kept only the in-frame ones, dropping some. The sample has about 190,000 clones; around 79% are singletons. The specimen sequenced was PBMCs. These TCRs come from a woman younger than 30 in good health and CMV-seronegative. Each CDR3 is given with its conserved first and last residue.

j_call v_call cdr3_aa
TRBJ1-2 TRBV18 CASSPRTPTGRNYGYTF
TRBJ2-1 TRBV4-2 CASSQREIGERNEQFF
TRBJ2-7 TRBV7-2 CASSLPLAGGNEQYF
TRBJ2-1 TRBV5-1 CASSFSGGAYNEQFF
TRBJ2-3 TRBV2 CASSERVASGRTTDTQYF
TRBJ2-7 TRBV5-4 CASSFLGGGYEQYF
TRBJ1-5 TRBV28 CASAPGLVKPQHF
TRBJ2-2 TRBV5-1 CASGGASENTGELFF
TRBJ2-1 TRBV27 CASSLRGLAGTYNEQFF
TRBJ2-7 TRBV6-5 CASGDSPYEQYF
TRBJ1-1 TRBV7-9 CASSLVRGYAFF
TRBJ2-6 TRBV5-6 CASSPGTGNGANVLTF
TRBJ2-7 TRBV27 CASSGTGTHEQYF
TRBJ2-7 TRBV7-2 CASSSSHGLHHEQYF
TRBJ1-3 TRBV4-1 CASSQDPQTGTGNTIYF
TRBJ1-6 TRBV9 CASSVAAEGSPLHF
TRBJ2-3 TRBV27 CATQSGGSDTQYF
TRBJ1-5 TRBV28 CASSLSGESNQPQHF
TRBJ1-2 TRBV5-4 CASSATGTGEGYTF
TRBJ2-1 TRBV16 CASSQSRTSVNNEQFF
TRBJ1-5 TRBV28 CASSETGGGNQPQHF
TRBJ2-3 TRBV9 CASSPLDTGTDTQYF
TRBJ2-7 TRBV9 CASSSGTRPHEQYF
TRBJ1-4 TRBV7-9 CASSSAWTGDNEKLFF
TRBJ1-2 TRBV7-2 CASSLAGGVGYGYTF
TRBJ1-1 TRBV9 CASSLGVKGAEAFF
TRBJ2-2 TRBV7-6 CASSFGGGELFF
TRBJ1-2 TRBV11-2 CASSEVGEGYTF
TRBJ2-7 TRBV2 CASIADRGRYEQYF
TRBJ2-7 TRBV9 CASSAGQGAGEQYF
TRBJ1-4 TRBV6-5 CASSYTGTGYEKLFF
TRBJ2-1 TRBV9 CASSLQGNEQFF
TRBJ1-4 TRBV21-1 CASSPRDRSTGGKEKLFF
TRBJ2-7 TRBV6-5 CASSYGTPPYEQYF
TRBJ1-2 TRBV2 CASSRQGANYGYTF
TRBJ1-1 TRBV6-5 CASSQTGRDTEAFF
TRBJ1-6 TRBV4-1 CASSRIQGLNSPLHF
TRBJ1-3 TRBV18 CASSPGRAAGNTIYF
TRBJ2-4 TRBV14 CASSQTGGKAKNIQYF
TRBJ2-2 TRBV11-3 CASSPRGTGSGELFF
TRBJ1-5 TRBV6-1 CASSDVLVVQPQHF
TRBJ2-1 TRBV19 CASSMAPLYNEQFF
TRBJ1-3 TRBV7-9 CASSTSSGNTIYF
TRBJ2-3 TRBV5-1 CASSLGRLAVTSTDTQYF
TRBJ1-5 TRBV28 CASSSDRGGNQPQHF
TRBJ1-6 TRBV7-9 CASSSRTDLNSPLHF
TRBJ2-7 TRBV7-3 CASSKGLGYEQYF
- TRBV29-1 CSAGGTSYEQYF
TRBJ2-2 TRBV6-5 CASKGGPYTGELFF
TRBJ2-3 TRBV11-2 CASSLDPLSDTQYF
TRBJ2-7 TRBV15 CATSSAGRTIDEQYF
TRBJ2-4 TRBV5-1 CASSSDANIQYF
TRBJ1-6 TRBV19 CASKRTPGQANSPLHF
TRBJ1-5 TRBV25-1 CASSEGGGLKPQHF
TRBJ1-6 TRBV28 CASSLGQGMSPLHF
TRBJ1-1 TRBV27 CASSPSRRGWSEAFF
TRBJ2-5 TRBV28 CASSSTYDLETQYF